These 8 T cell receptor beta chains originate from one sample sequenced in a study of blood T cell repertoires in COVID-19. TCRdb keeps only in-frame clones here, not all; method: immunoSEQ multiplex PCR. The sample records around 300,000 clones, around 86% being singletons. Sequencing was performed on PBMCs or T cells enriched from blood (not recorded which). The receptors were gathered from a woman between 40 and 55 years old who had recovered from COVID-19.

The genes are TRBV7-9 and TRBJ2-3; no firm D call. V lost 4 bases and J lost 2, with 4 bases in between. The CDR3 runs to 12 residues. CDR1 is SEHNR and CDR2 is FQNEAQ in the germline V gene (reference sequence). CDR3 nucleotides: TGTGCCAGCAGCTCCATCACAGATACGCAGTATTTT. This gives the protein CASSSITDTQYF. The variable domain in full, completed from reference TRBV7-9 and TRBJ2-3, reads DTGVSQNPRHKITKRGQNVTFRCDPISEHNRLYWYRQTLGQGPEFLTYFQNEAQLEKSRLLSDRFSAERPKGSFSTLEIQRTEQGDSAMYLCASSSITDTQYFGPGTRLTVL.

The CDR3 loop is CASSLGGGTGTEAFF. The DNA for the CDR3 is TGTGCCAGCTCTCTTGGGGGGGGGACTGGGACTGAAGCTTTCTTT. V usage is TRBV27 and J usage is TRBJ1-1, with D possibly TRBD1 on 5 matching bases. The CDR3 is 15 residues long. Per the germline V gene, CDR1 is MNHEY and CDR2 is SMNVEV (reference sequence). V was shortened by 8 bases and J by 5 bases, with 21 bases between the two germline ends.

This chain uses TRBV19 with TRBJ1-2, with 10 bases aligning to TRBD1. Germline V gene data show CDR1 as LNHDA and CDR2 as SQIVND (reference sequence). V trimming: 5 bases; J trimming: 6 bases; junction bases outside the gene matches: 9. This CDR3 is built from 15 residues. DNA of the CDR3: TGTGCCAGTAGTCCCCGGGACAGGGGTTATGATGGCTACACCTTC. As protein: CASSPRDRGYDGYTF.

The rearrangement uses TRBV2 and TRBJ1-6, with TRBD1 as a possible D gene (5 bases). Germline V gene lookup returns CDR1 SNHLY and CDR2 FYNNEI. V lost 8 bases, J lost 7 bases, and 12 bases lay in between. The CDR3 runs to 13 residues. The CDR3 is CASVWGVNSPLHF. The CDR3 bases are TGTGCCAGCGTCTGGGGGGTGAATTCACCCCTCCACTTT.

V usage is TRBV11-2 and J usage is TRBJ2-6, with D unresolved. Germline CDR1 reads SGHAT; CDR2 reads FQNNGV. The CDR3 is made up of 16 amino acids. Deletions cut 4 bases from V and 2 bases from J, with 12 bases between. CDR3 nucleotide sequence: TGTGCCAGCAGCTCGCAAGCCAGCGCTGGGGCCAACGTCCTGACTTTC. Encoded protein: CASSSQASAGANVLTF. The whole variable domain, remainder taken from reference TRBV11-2 and TRBJ2-6, is EAGVAQSPRYKIIEKRQSVAFWCNPISGHATLYWYQQILGQGPKLLIQFQNNGVVDDSQLPKDRFSAERLKGVDSTLKIQPAKLEDSAVYLCASSSQASAGANVLTFGAGSRLTVL.

The CDR3 reads CASSYSMGLDFFDEQYF. CDR3 nucleotide sequence: TGTGCCAGCAGTTACTCGATGGGACTAGATTTTTTCGACGAGCAGTACTTC. This rearrangement joins TRBV6-2 or TRBV6-3 to TRBJ2-7, with 8 bases identical to TRBD2. The CDR3 runs 17 residues. Germline-derived CDR1 and CDR2 are MNHEY and SVGEGT. V gave up 0 bases and J gave up 5 bases; unmatched junction bases: 12.

This chain links TRBV6-5 with TRBJ1-1; TRBD1 agrees at 10 bases. CDR1 is MNHEY, CDR2 SVGAGI, per germline. This CDR3 is 15 amino acids long. V was pared by 2 bases and J by 4 bases, with 4 bases of the junction left unmatched. The CDR3 bases are TGTGCCAGCAGTTACGACAGGGGGCTTAGCACTGAAGCTTTCTTT. It specifies CASSYDRGLSTEAFF.

The rearrangement joins TRBV14 to TRBJ2-1; 9 bases align to TRBD1. V was pared by 4 bases and J by 6 bases, with 10 bases of the junction left unmatched. This CDR3 contains 16 residues. Germline CDR1 and CDR2: SGHDN and FVKESK. DNA of the CDR3: TGTGCCAGCAGCCCGAGGGACAGGGTAGACATCAATGAGCAGTTCTTC. Translating it yields CASSPRDRVDINEQFF.